These 13 T cell receptor beta chains were sequenced from one sample in a study of monozygotic twins with inflammatory bowel disease. Each CDR3 protein gets one entry in TCRdb, which reprocessed the 5' RACE reads and gives no DNA. The sample table includes about 350,000 distinct CDR3 sequences. The sequenced material came from blood. These receptor sequences come from a human donor with ulcerative colitis or Crohn's disease, or a healthy co-twin of an affected twin (not recorded which).

The genes are TRBV15 and TRBJ1-5; TCRdb names TRBD1, which stays unverified in the absence of DNA. The length of the CDR3 is 15 residues. Germline loops: CDR1 LNHNV, CDR2 YYDKDF (reference sequence). The CDR3 reads CATSPIPGWNQPQHF. Together with reference TRBV15 and TRBJ1-5, the CDR3 gives the full variable domain: DAMVIQNPRYQVTQFGKPVTLSCSQTLNHNVMYWYQQKSSQAPKLLFHYYDKDFNNEADTPDNFQSRRPNTSFCFLDIRSPGLGDTAMYLCATSPIPGWNQPQHFGDGTRLSIL.

This sequence joins TRBV12-5 and TRBJ2-5. The length of the CDR3 is 14 residues. Germline V CDR1 and CDR2: LGHNT, FRNRAP. CDR3 in amino acids: CASGLGNSQETQYF.

The chain combines TRBV27 with TRBJ1-3. The CDR3 sequence is 15 residues long. Germline V lookup: CDR1 MNHEY, CDR2 SMNVEV (reference sequence). The CDR3 is CASSFSGFAGNTIYF.

The V call is TRBV5-1, the J call TRBJ2-3; TCRdb returns TRBD1, unconfirmable since there is no DNA. The CDR3 is 13 amino acids. CDR1 and CDR2 from the germline V gene are SGHRS and YFSETQ. CDR3 in amino acids: CASTTTSGDTQYF.

The chain employs TRBV20-1 and TRBJ2-2; TCRdb's D gene call, TRBD1, goes unchecked for lack of DNA. This CDR3 contains 12 residues. In germline, CDR1 is DFQATT, CDR2 SNEGSKA (reference sequence). CDR3 region: CSERGPNGELFF.

The chain combines TRBV7-2 with TRBJ1-1; TCRdb designates TRBD1, a call that cannot be tested without DNA. Germline V gene data show CDR1 as SGHTA and CDR2 as FQGNSA. The CDR3 runs to 14 residues. CDR3 amino acids: CASSVVPGSTEAFF. Full variable domain (rest looked up from reference TRBV7-2 and TRBJ1-1): GAGVSQSPSNKVTEKGKDVELRCDPISGHTALYWYRQSLGQGLEFLIYFQGNSAPDKSGLPSDRFSAERTGGSVSTLTIQRTQQEDSAVYLCASSVVPGSTEAFFGQGTRLTVV.

The chain employs TRBV20-1 and TRBJ2-6. The CDR3 consists of 12 residues. Germline CDR1 and CDR2: DFQATT and SNEGSKA (reference sequence). The CDR3 sequence is CSARGRANVLTF.

The chain combines TRBV9 with TRBJ2-1; TCRdb's D call, TRBD2, is unchecked because there is no DNA. The CDR3 is made up of 15 amino acids. Germline V gene lookup returns CDR1 SGDLS and CDR2 YYNGEE. The CDR3 here is CASSGLAGGSSEQFF. The variable domain in full, with the rest retrieved from reference TRBV9 and TRBJ2-1, is DSGVTQTPKHLITATGQRVTLRCSPRSGDLSVYWYQQSLDQGLQFLIQYYNGEERAKGNILERFSAQQFPDLHSELNLSSLELGDSALYFCASSGLAGGSSEQFFGPGTRLTVL.

The chain carries TRBV7-9 and TRBJ2-5; the D gene TCRdb calls, TRBD1, cannot be checked with no DNA. CDR3 size: 17 residues. From germline, CDR1 is SEHNR and CDR2 FQNEAQ (reference sequence). CDR3 sequence reads: CASSPNRDRDLGETQYF. The full variable domain, completed using reference TRBV7-9 and TRBJ2-5, is DTGVSQNPRHKITKRGQNVTFRCDPISEHNRLYWYRQTLGQGPEFLTYFQNEAQLEKSRLLSDRFSAERPKGSFSTLEIQRTEQGDSAMYLCASSPNRDRDLGETQYFGPGTRLLVL.

The V gene is TRBV19, the J gene TRBJ1-5; TCRdb's D call, TRBD1, is unchecked because there is no DNA. The CDR3 runs 13 residues. Germline V gene lookup returns CDR1 LNHDA and CDR2 SQIVND (reference sequence). CDR3 in amino acids: CASSKDRDQPQHF.

V gene TRBV6-2 or TRBV6-3 combines with J gene TRBJ2-3; the D gene TCRdb calls, TRBD2, cannot be checked with no DNA. The V gene's germline CDR1 is MNHEY and CDR2 SVGEGT. The CDR3 extends over 16 amino acids. The CDR3 loop reads CASSIASTLNTDTQYF.

CDR3 sequence reads: CASGWAHSGNTIYF. The V gene is TRBV28, the J gene TRBJ1-3. Germline V gene data show CDR1 as MDHEN and CDR2 as SYDVKM. The CDR3 runs 14 residues.

This rearrangement joins TRBV29-1 to TRBJ1-1. Germline-derived CDR1 and CDR2 are SQVTM and ANQGSEA. CDR3 length: 12 residues. This CDR3 reads CSVVGVNTEAFF. The full variable domain, its missing parts supplied by reference TRBV29-1 and TRBJ1-1, is SAVISQKPSRDICQRGTSLTIQCQVDSQVTMMFWYRQQPGQSLTLIATANQGSEATYESGFVIDKFPISRPNLTFSTLTVSNMSPEDSSIYLCSVVGVNTEAFFGQGTRLTVV.